This T cell receptor beta chain originates from a study of cytomegalovirus exposure and HLA in healthy donors. Study-level points and caveats: Specificity for CMV antigens was confirmed in vitro for a few of the CMV-associated chains. As a later analysis revealed, most CMV-associated TCR beta chains appeared HLA-restricted. When analyzed later, a missense DCLRE1C variant was found to be linked to TCR beta V- and J-gene trimming. Reportedly, cytomegalovirus status was diagnosed with high sensitivity and specificity.

This CDR3 has 12 amino acids. After removal of 4 bases from V and 5 bases from J, the junction contained 1 base not matched to a gene. The V gene's germline CDR1 is ENHRY and CDR2 SYGVKD. On this clone: Antigen: not known.

This PCR relied on a set of 60 Vbeta primers and 13 Jbeta primers. Sequenced by immunoSEQ multiplex PCR; TCRdb stores in-frame clones only, minus some. The sample lists about 140,000 clones, 82% occurring once. This chain connects TRBV10-3 to TRBJ1-2; 7 bases match TRBD1. This sequence was found in a woman aged 40 to 50 in good health and CMV-seronegative. The sequencing input was PBMCs. As DNA, the CDR3 is TGTGCCATCAGTGTACAGGGGTATGGCTACACCTTC. Its translation: CAISVQGYGYTF.